Shown below are 6 T cell receptor beta chains from a single sample sequenced in a study of T cell responses to AZD1222 COVID-19 vaccine. Produced via immunoSEQ multiplex PCR; TCRdb's table is partial and in-frame only. The table shows over 130,000 clones, with about 93% occurring only once. Sample: peripheral blood, taken on day 0 of AZD1222 vaccination. These receptors were taken from an adult in good health.

V and J are TRBV9 and TRBJ2-3, with TRBD2 as a possible D gene (6 bases). Germline-derived CDR1 and CDR2 are SGDLS and YYNGEE. The V gene lost 7 bases and the J gene lost 3 bases, with 9 bases spanning the gap. There are 12 residues in the CDR3. Here the CDR3 reads CASQGTTDTQYF. The CDR3 coding sequence is TGTGCCAGCCAAGGGACTACAGATACGCAGTATTTT.

The gene calls are TRBV12-3 or TRBV12-4 and TRBJ1-1, with D possibly being TRBD1 (5 bases). This CDR3 is built from 13 residues. V dropped 6 bases and J dropped 1 base, with 9 bases sitting between them. CDR3 sequence reads: CASRDTGNTEAFF. CDR3 nucleotide sequence: TGTGCCAGCAGGGACACGGGGAACACTGAAGCTTTCTTT.

The chain is built from TRBV5-1 and TRBJ2-5; maybe TRBD1 (5 bases). Trimming stripped 4 bases from V and 2 bases from J, with 15 bases between. Germline loops: CDR1 SGHRS, CDR2 YFSETQ. The CDR3 has 15 amino acids. CDR3 coding DNA: TGCGCCAGCAGCCAGGACACCATCTCTCAAGAGACCCAGTACTTC. As protein: CASSQDTISQETQYF.

The chain has TRBV12-5 and TRBJ2-1; D uncertain. Germline CDR1 and CDR2: LGHNT and FRNRAP. Trimming removed 7 bases from V and 7 bases from J, with 20 bases in between. This CDR3 is 15 amino acids long. The CDR3 sequence is CASVRSPSGLNEQFF. In nucleotides, the CDR3 is TGTGCTAGTGTCCGGAGCCCCTCTGGGTTGAATGAGCAGTTCTTC.

The chain carries TRBV5-6 and TRBJ2-1; D gene uncertain. The CDR3 has 13 amino acids. With 6 bases removed from V and 4 bases from J, the gap between germline ends came to 11 bases. The germline gives CDR1 SGHDT, CDR2 YYEEEE. The DNA of the CDR3 is TGTGCCAGCACCCATTCTACGTACAATGAGCAGTTCTTC. It specifies CASTHSTYNEQFF.

The chain combines TRBV15 with TRBJ1-1; D gene uncertain. The CDR3 runs to 14 residues. Germline values: CDR1 LNHNV, CDR2 YYDKDF (reference sequence). Between the trimmed V and J ends, which lost 0 bases and 7 bases, there was a span of 12 bases. For the CDR3, the DNA is TGTGCCACCAGCAGAGAAATTGGCAGATATGAAGCTTTCTTT. Amino acids: CATSREIGRYEAFF.